Sequencing of this T cell receptor beta chain was carried out in a study of shared T cell receptors in the human thymus. TCRdb's table, derived via immunoSEQ multiplex PCR, lists solely in-frame clones and lacks some. The repertoire holds hundreds of thousands of clones, approximately 80% seen once, with around 0.012% in the top ten. This clone was observed a few times. The same data also went into a second study, on human thymus T cells. That paper states: Corrective heart surgery yielded the resections from which the thymus tissue came.

The clonotype originates from a boy in the first two years of life with a congenital heart defect. The sequenced material came from thymocytes.

The CDR3 nucleotides read TGTGCCAGCAGCCAATCCCGGACTAGCGGGAGAGGTACCGGGGAGCTGTTTTTT. Its translation: CASSQSRTSGRGTGELFF. The chain employs TRBV4-2 and TRBJ2-2; 13 bases line up with TRBD2. V lost 2 bases to trimming and J lost 5 bases; unmatched junction nucleotides: 8. The CDR3 runs 18 residues. Germline CDR1 is LGHNA and CDR2 is YNFKEQ.